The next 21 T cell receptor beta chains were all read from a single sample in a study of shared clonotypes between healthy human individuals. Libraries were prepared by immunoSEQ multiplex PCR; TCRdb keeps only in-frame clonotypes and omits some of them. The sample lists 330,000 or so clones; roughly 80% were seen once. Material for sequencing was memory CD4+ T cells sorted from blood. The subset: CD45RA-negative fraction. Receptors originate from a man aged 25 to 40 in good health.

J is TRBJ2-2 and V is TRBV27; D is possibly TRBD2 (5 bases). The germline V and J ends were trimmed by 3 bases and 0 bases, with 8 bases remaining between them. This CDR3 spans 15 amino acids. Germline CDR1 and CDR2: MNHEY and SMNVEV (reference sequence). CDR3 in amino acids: CASSLRVANTGELFF. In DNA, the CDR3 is TGTGCCAGCAGTTTGAGGGTGGCGAACACCGGGGAGCTGTTTTTT.

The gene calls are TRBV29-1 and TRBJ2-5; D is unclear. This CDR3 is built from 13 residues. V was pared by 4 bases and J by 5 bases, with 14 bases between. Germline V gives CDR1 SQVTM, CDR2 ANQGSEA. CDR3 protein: CSVGGDPRETQYF. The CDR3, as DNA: TGCAGCGTTGGAGGAGACCCTCGGGAGACCCAGTACTTC.

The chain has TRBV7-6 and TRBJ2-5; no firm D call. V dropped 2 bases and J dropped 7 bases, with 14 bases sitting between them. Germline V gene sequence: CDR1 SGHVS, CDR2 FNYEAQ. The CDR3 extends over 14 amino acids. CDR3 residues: CASSLRTEIGTQYF. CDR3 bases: TGTGCCAGCAGCTTAAGGACGGAGATCGGGACCCAGTACTTC.

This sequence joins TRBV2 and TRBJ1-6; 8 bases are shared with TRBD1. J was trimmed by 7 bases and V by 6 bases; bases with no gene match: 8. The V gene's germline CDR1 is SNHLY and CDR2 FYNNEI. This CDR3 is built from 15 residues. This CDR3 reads CASSRQGLSNSPLHF. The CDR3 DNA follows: TGTGCCAGCAGCCGACAGGGGTTAAGCAATTCACCCCTCCACTTT. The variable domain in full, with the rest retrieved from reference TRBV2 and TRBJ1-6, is EPEVTQTPSHQVTQMGQEVILRCVPISNHLYFYWYRQILGQKVEFLVSFYNNEISEKSEIFDDQFSVERPDGSNFTLKIRSTKLEDSAMYFCASSRQGLSNSPLHFGNGTRLTVT.

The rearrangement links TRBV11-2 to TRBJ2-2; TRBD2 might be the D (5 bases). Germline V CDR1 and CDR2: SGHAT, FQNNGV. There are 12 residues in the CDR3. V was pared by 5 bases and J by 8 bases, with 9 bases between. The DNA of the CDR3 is TGTGCCAGCAGCCCCTTAGCGGGGGAGCTGTTTTTT. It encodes CASSPLAGELFF.

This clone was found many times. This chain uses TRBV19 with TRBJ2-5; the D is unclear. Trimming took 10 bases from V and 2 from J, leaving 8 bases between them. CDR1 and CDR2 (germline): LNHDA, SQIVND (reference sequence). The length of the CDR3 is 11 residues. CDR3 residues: CATEQQETQYF. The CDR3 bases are TGTGCCACTGAACAACAAGAGACCCAGTACTTC.

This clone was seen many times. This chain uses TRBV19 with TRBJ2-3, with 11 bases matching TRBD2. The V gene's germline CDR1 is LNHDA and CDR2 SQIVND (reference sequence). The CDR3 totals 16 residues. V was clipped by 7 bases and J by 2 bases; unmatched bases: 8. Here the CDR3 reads CASMRGTSGDTDTQYF. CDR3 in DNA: TGTGCCAGTATGAGGGGGACTAGCGGCGACACAGATACGCAGTATTTT. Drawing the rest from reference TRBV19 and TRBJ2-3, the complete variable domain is DGGITQSPKYLFRKEGQNVTLSCEQNLNHDAMYWYRQDPGQGLRLIYYSQIVNDFQKGDIAEGYSVSREKKESFPLTVTSAQKNPTAFYLCASMRGTSGDTDTQYFGPGTRLTVL.

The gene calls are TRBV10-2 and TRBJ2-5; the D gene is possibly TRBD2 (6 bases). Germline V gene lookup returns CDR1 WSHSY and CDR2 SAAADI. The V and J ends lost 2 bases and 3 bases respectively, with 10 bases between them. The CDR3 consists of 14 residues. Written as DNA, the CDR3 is TGCGCCAGCAGTGAGCTAACTAGCAAAGAGACCCAGTACTTC. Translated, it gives CASSELTSKETQYF.

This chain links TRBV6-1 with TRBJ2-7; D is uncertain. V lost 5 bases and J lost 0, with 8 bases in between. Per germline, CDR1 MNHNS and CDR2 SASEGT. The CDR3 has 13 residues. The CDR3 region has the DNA TGTGCCAGCAGTCTACAGAGCTCCTACGAGCAGTACTTC. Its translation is CASSLQSSYEQYF.

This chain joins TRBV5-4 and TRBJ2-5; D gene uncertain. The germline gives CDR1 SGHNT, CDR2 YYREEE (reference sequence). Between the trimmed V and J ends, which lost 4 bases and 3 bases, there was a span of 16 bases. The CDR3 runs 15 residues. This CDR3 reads CASSPLAAGEETQYF. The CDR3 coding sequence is TGTGCCAGCAGCCCCCTGGCGGCAGGAGAAGAGACCCAGTACTTC.

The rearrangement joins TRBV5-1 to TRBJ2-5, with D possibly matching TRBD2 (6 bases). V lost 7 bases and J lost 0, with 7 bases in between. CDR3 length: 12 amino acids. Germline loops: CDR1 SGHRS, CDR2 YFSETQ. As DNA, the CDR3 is TGCGCCAGCGGGGGGTACCAAGAGACCCAGTACTTC. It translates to CASGGYQETQYF.

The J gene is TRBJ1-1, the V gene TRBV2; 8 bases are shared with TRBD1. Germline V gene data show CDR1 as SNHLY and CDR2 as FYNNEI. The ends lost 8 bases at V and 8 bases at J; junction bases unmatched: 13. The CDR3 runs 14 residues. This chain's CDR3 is CASGAAGGSYEAFF. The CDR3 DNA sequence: TGTGCCAGCGGTGCAGCAGGGGGCTCCTACGAAGCTTTCTTT.

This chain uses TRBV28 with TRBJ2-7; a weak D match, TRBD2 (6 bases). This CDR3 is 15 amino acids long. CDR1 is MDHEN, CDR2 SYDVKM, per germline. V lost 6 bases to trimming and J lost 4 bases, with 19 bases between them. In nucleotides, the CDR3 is TGTGCCAGCAGCCCCGGGAGTGTCGTTTTTTACGAGCAGTACTTC. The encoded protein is CASSPGSVVFYEQYF.

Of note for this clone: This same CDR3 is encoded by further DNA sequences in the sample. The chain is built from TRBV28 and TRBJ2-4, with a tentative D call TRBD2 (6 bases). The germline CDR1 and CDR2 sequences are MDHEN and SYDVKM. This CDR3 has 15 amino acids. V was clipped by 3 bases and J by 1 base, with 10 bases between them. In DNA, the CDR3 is TGTGCCAGCAGTTTGGAGGGAGCGGCCAAAAACATTCAGTACTTC. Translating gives CASSLEGAAKNIQYF.

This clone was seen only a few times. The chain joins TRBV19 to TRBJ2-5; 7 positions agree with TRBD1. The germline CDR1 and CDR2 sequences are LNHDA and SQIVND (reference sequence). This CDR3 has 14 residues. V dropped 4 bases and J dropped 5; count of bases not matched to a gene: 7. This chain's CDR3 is CASSRGQVMETQYF. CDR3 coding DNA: TGTGCCAGTAGTAGAGGACAGGTTATGGAGACCCAGTACTTC.

CDR3 loop: CASSAALYEQYF. The CDR3, as DNA: TGTGCCAGCAGTGCCGCTCTCTACGAGCAGTACTTC. The rearrangement uses TRBV6-6 and TRBJ2-7; no clear D gene. V lost 5 bases and J 3 bases, leaving 8 bases between the germline ends. Germline V CDR1 and CDR2: MNHNY, SVGAGI (reference sequence). There are 12 residues in the CDR3.

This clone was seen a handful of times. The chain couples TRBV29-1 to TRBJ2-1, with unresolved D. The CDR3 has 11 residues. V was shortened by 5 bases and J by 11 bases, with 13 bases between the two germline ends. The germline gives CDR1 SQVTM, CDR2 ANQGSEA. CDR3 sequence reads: CSVMTVQKQFF. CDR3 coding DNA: TGCAGCGTTATGACCGTCCAGAAGCAGTTCTTC.

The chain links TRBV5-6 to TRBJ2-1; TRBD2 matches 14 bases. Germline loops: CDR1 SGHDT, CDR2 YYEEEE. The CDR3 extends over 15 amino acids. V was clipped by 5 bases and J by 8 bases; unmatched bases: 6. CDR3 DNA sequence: TGTGCCAGCAGTCCGACTAGCGGGAGGGAGGATGAGCAGTTCTTC. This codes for CASSPTSGREDEQFF.

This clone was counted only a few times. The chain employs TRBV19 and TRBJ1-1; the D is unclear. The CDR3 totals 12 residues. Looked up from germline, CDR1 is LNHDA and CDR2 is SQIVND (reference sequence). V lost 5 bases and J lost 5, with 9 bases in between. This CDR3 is CASSESQTEAFF. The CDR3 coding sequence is TGTGCCAGTAGTGAGTCCCAGACTGAAGCTTTCTTT. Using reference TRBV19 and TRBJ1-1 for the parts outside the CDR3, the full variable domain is DGGITQSPKYLFRKEGQNVTLSCEQNLNHDAMYWYRQDPGQGLRLIYYSQIVNDFQKGDIAEGYSVSREKKESFPLTVTSAQKNPTAFYLCASSESQTEAFFGQGTRLTVV.

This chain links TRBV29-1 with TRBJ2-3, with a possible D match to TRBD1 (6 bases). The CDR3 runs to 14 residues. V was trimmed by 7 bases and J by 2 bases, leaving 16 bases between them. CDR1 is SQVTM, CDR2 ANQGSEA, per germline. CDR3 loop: CSGTGMGDTDTQYF. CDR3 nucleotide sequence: TGCAGCGGAACAGGGATGGGAGACACAGATACGCAGTATTTT.

The CDR3 nucleotides are TGTGCCAGCCAGGAGCTAGCGGGTCCCTACGAGCAGTACTTC. Residues: CASQELAGPYEQYF. The rearrangement joins TRBV14 to TRBJ2-7; TRBD2 matches 8 bases. V shed 8 bases and J 2 bases; nucleotides not matched to a gene: 8. The CDR3 sequence is 14 residues long. Germline CDR1 and CDR2: SGHDN and FVKESK.